A selection of T cell receptor beta chains follows, all from one sample in a study of identifying expanded T cells in peripheral blood. Sequencing used immunoSEQ multiplex PCR; TCRdb keeps in-frame clones, though not all of them. The sample records 95,000 to 100,000 clones, around 88% being singletons. Sequencing was done on a sample of blood. The source is a person aged 18-70 years in good health. CDR3s include the opening cysteine and the closing phenylalanine or tryptophan. The D gene is left open where the match is weak. Clone size is not always given. Where it is, it says once, few, many or a class for expanded clones.

v_gene	d_gene	j_gene	abundance	CDR3aa	CDR3nt
TRBV6-1	TRBD1	TRBJ2-5	NA	CASSEAPQGLEETQYF	TGTGCCAGCAGTGAAGCCCCACAGGGGCTAGAAGAGACCCAGTACTTC
TRBV6-5	NA	TRBJ1-1	NA	CASSYGWDGSNTEAFF	TGTGCCAGCAGTTACGGGTGGGACGGCTCGAACACTGAAGCTTTCTTT
TRBV7-2	TRBD1	TRBJ2-7	NA	CASSLLQGHEQYF	TGTGCCAGCAGCCTATTACAGGGGCACGAGCAGTACTTC
TRBV10-3	NA	TRBJ2-6	NA	CAISDYRNSGANVLTF	TGTGCCATCAGTGATTACAGGAACTCTGGGGCCAACGTCCTGACTTTC
TRBV7-9	NA	TRBJ1-4	NA	CASSLGKVTNEKLFF	TGTGCCAGCAGCTTAGGCAAGGTGACTAATGAAAAACTGTTTTTT
TRBV5-7	TRBD1	TRBJ1-5	NA	CASSRLDRAGINQPQHF	TGTGCCAGCAGCCGATTAGACAGGGCAGGTATCAATCAGCCCCAGCATTTT
TRBV9	TRBD1	TRBJ2-1	NA	CASSVGGTGHNEQFF	TGTGCCAGCAGCGTAGGAGGGACAGGACACAATGAGCAGTTCTTC
TRBV18	TRBD1	TRBJ1-5	NA	CASSPTGGGNQPQHF	TGTGCCAGCTCACCCACAGGGGGCGGAAATCAGCCCCAGCATTTT
TRBV5-1	TRBD2	TRBJ2-1	NA	CACASGANYNEQFF	TGCGCCTGTGCGAGCGGGGCTAACTACAATGAGCAGTTCTTC
TRBV19	TRBD1	TRBJ1-4	NA	CASSIGGTGGSNEKLFF	TGTGCCAGTAGTATAGGAGGGACAGGGGGCAGCAATGAAAAACTGTTTTTT
TRBV30	NA	TRBJ1-6	few	CAWSVRGASPLHF	TGTGCCTGGAGTGTCCGGGGAGCGTCACCCCTCCACTTT
TRBV29-1	TRBD1	TRBJ2-7	NA	CSVEVRGRREQYF	TGCAGCGTTGAGGTCAGGGGGCGGAGAGAGCAGTACTTC
TRBV10-3	NA	TRBJ1-4	NA	CAISDTRDTLGEKLFF	TGTGCCATCAGTGACACCCGGGACACCTTGGGAGAAAAACTGTTTTTT
TRBV18	NA	TRBJ1-2	NA	CASSLLEGPIPNYGYTF	TGTGCCAGCTCACTTCTGGAGGGGCCGATACCTAACTATGGCTACACCTTC
TRBV5-1	TRBD1	TRBJ2-1	NA	CASSSQGQASNEQFF	TGCGCCAGCAGCTCCCAGGGACAGGCCTCGAATGAGCAGTTCTTC
TRBV2	TRBD1	TRBJ2-5	once	CASTLRPDRGGSRSAQYF	TGTGCCAGCACCCTAAGGCCGGACAGGGGGGGATCCCGTTCGGCCCAGTACTTC
TRBV28	NA	TRBJ1-2	NA	CASRPQGTNYGYTF	TGTGCCAGCAGGCCGCAGGGTACTAACTATGGCTACACCTTC
TRBV5-1	TRBD1	TRBJ1-4	NA	CASRIRTGGDEKLFF	TGCGCCAGCAGGATTCGGACAGGGGGTGATGAAAAACTGTTTTTT
TRBV19	NA	TRBJ2-7	NA	CASSIYAWDTRPYEQYF	TGTGCCAGTAGTATATATGCGTGGGACACTCGCCCCTACGAGCAGTACTTC
TRBV10-3	TRBD1	TRBJ2-1	NA	CAISDPTGTGNNEQFF	TGTGCCATCAGTGACCCGACCGGGACAGGAAACAATGAGCAGTTCTTC
TRBV11-2	TRBD1	TRBJ1-1	NA	CASSRGLDTEAFF	TGTGCCAGCAGCAGGGGGCTGGACACTGAAGCTTTCTTT
TRBV11-3	NA	TRBJ2-5	NA	CASSGGDRETQYF	TGTGCCAGCAGCGGGGGTGATAGAGAGACCCAGTACTTC
TRBV2	NA	TRBJ2-2	NA	CASTPRGSGELFF	TGTGCCAGCACTCCCCGGGGGTCCGGGGAGCTGTTTTTT
TRBV6-6	NA	TRBJ1-1	NA	CASSYRGKAFF	TGTGCCAGCAGTTACAGGGGGAAAGCTTTCTTT
TRBV28	NA	TRBJ1-5	once	CASSLVDQPQHF	TGTGCCAGCAGTTTAGTCGATCAGCCCCAGCATTTT
TRBV19	NA	TRBJ2-2	NA	CASSIGLTGPGELFF	TGTGCCAGTAGTATAGGGCTGACAGGCCCCGGGGAGCTGTTTTTT
TRBV27	TRBD1	TRBJ1-4	NA	CASSGTGDNEKLFF	TGTGCCAGCAGTGGGACAGGGGACAATGAAAAACTGTTTTTT
TRBV18	TRBD2	TRBJ2-3	NA	CASSPNGGGAWTDTQYF	TGTGCCAGCTCACCAAATGGCGGGGGGGCCTGGACAGATACGCAGTATTTT
TRBV28	NA	TRBJ2-3	NA	CASRPIGRTDTQYF	TGTGCCAGCAGGCCCATCGGCCGGACAGATACGCAGTATTTT